Following are 25 T cell receptor beta chains from one sample sequenced in a study of blood T cell repertoires in COVID-19. Method: immunoSEQ multiplex PCR; TCRdb's copy keeps in-frame clones and lacks some. The sample consists of 250,000 to 300,000 clones, around 90% of them appearing once. Sequenced: PBMCs or T cells enriched from blood (not recorded which). These TCRs come from a human donor in a cohort exposed to, infected with or recovered from COVID-19 (not recorded which). The donor label of this sample is uncertain.

V gene TRBV27 combines with J gene TRBJ1-2, with D possibly being TRBD1 (6 bases). CDR1 and CDR2 (germline): MNHEY, SMNVEV (reference sequence). The CDR3 loop spans 15 amino acids. Deletions cut 5 bases from V and 5 bases from J, with 18 bases between. CDR3 DNA sequence: TGTGCCAGCAGTACTAATCAGGGGCTAGGGTATGGCTACACCTTC. Translating it yields CASSTNQGLGYGYTF.

The V and J genes are TRBV30 and TRBJ2-7, with 11 bases matching TRBD1. V shed 3 bases and J 7 bases; nucleotides not matched to a gene: 2. Germline CDR1 GTSNPN, CDR2 SVGIG (reference sequence). The CDR3 is 12 amino acids. The CDR3 region has the DNA TGTGCCTGGAGCGGGACAGGGGGTGAGCAGTACTTC. This codes for CAWSGTGGEQYF.

The rearrangement uses TRBV2 and TRBJ2-5; 7 bases map to TRBD1. With 6 bases clipped from V and 5 bases from J, the junction kept 6 bases outside the gene matches. The CDR3 extends over 13 amino acids. Per the germline V gene, CDR1 is SNHLY and CDR2 is FYNNEI. The CDR3 DNA reads TGTGCCAGCAGGGAGACAGGGTTGGAGACCCAGTACTTC. Its translation is CASRETGLETQYF.

This chain connects TRBV11-2 to TRBJ2-1, with D possibly TRBD1 on 5 matching bases. Trimming left V 5 bases short and J 7 bases short, with 12 bases between. Germline V gene lookup returns CDR1 SGHAT and CDR2 FQNNGV. The CDR3 is made up of 13 amino acids. CDR3 amino acids: CASSRQQGNEQFF. The CDR3 DNA reads TGTGCCAGCAGCCGACAGCAAGGGAATGAGCAGTTCTTC.

This rearrangement joins TRBV5-1 to TRBJ1-2, with no clear D. The germline V and J ends were trimmed by 0 bases and 11 bases, with 11 bases remaining between them. Germline V gene data show CDR1 as SGHRS and CDR2 as YFSETQ. The CDR3 length is 12 residues. The CDR3 sequence is CASSLVREHYTF. In nucleotides, the CDR3 is TGCGCCAGCAGCTTGGTCCGGGAGCATTACACCTTC.

A single count supports this clone. The CDR3 region has the DNA TGTGCCAGCAGCCCACAGCTTCGGGACAGCCTAAATGAAGCTTTCTTT. Protein: CASSPQLRDSLNEAFF. The chain links TRBV5-8 to TRBJ1-1; TRBD1 aligns across 7 bases. The CDR3 runs 16 residues. The V gene's germline CDR1 is SGHTS and CDR2 YDEGEE. With 4 bases clipped from V and 7 bases from J, the junction kept 16 bases outside the gene matches.

This chain uses TRBV7-3 with TRBJ2-5, with 10 bases lining up with TRBD1. This CDR3 has 15 residues. J gave up 5 bases and V 5 bases, and 8 bases lay outside the gene matches. In germline, CDR1 is SGHTA, CDR2 FQGTGA. In DNA, the CDR3 is TGTGCCAGCAGCCCAGCCGGGACAGGGGTGGAGACCCAGTACTTC. Translation gives CASSPAGTGVETQYF.

A few counts support this clone. The J gene is TRBJ2-3, the V gene TRBV7-8; no definite D call. The V end lost 2 bases, the J end lost 2 bases, and 5 bases lay between the germline ends. Germline CDR1 and CDR2: SGHVS and FQNEAQ. The CDR3 extends over 13 amino acids. The CDR3 coding sequence is TGTGCCAGCAGCTTACCTCTCACAGATACGCAGTATTTT. Translation: CASSLPLTDTQYF.

This chain uses TRBV24-1 with TRBJ1-1, with a possible D match to TRBD1 (5 bases). The V gene's germline CDR1 is KGHDR and CDR2 SFDVKD. V was trimmed by 0 bases and J by 11 bases, leaving 12 bases between them. This CDR3 spans 13 amino acids. This CDR3 is CATSDLQGEVAFF. CDR3 DNA sequence: TGTGCCACCAGTGATTTGCAAGGGGAAGTGGCTTTCTTT.

The chain joins TRBV20-1 to TRBJ1-1; D may be TRBD1 (5 bases). The CDR3 has 14 amino acids. Germline V lookup: CDR1 DFQATT, CDR2 SNEGSKA (reference sequence). V was clipped by 3 bases and J by 1 base, with 12 bases between them. For the CDR3, the DNA is TGCAGTGCTAGTCTCATAAGGGGGAACACTGAAGCTTTCTTT. It yields the protein CSASLIRGNTEAFF.

This clone was seen more than once but under ten times. The chain uses TRBV5-1 and TRBJ1-1, with D possibly TRBD1 on 5 matching bases. This CDR3 spans 17 amino acids. V gave up 2 bases and J gave up 0 bases, with 17 bases separating them. Germline assignment: CDR1 SGHRS and CDR2 YFSETQ. The CDR3 DNA is TGCGCCAGCAGCTTACGCCGGGACTCTTACATGAACACTGAAGCTTTCTTT. It is translated as CASSLRRDSYMNTEAFF.

The chain uses TRBV29-1 and TRBJ1-6; D gene uncertain. Trimming shortened V by 6 bases and J by 7 bases, and 13 bases separated the two germline ends. The germline gives CDR1 SQVTM, CDR2 ANQGSEA. The length of the CDR3 is 13 residues. The CDR3, as DNA: TGCAGCGTCCAGCGGGGAGTCAATTCACCCCTCCACTTT. Protein sequence: CSVQRGVNSPLHF.

The gene calls are TRBV5-1 and TRBJ1-2; 10 nucleotides agree with TRBD1. V lost 5 bases, J lost 14 bases, and 12 bases stayed unmatched. The germline V gene encodes CDR1 SGHRS and CDR2 YFSETQ. CDR3 length: 13 amino acids. The CDR3 coding sequence is TGCGCCAGCAGGGCCGGGACAGGGGTCCCGGAGACCTTC. It translates to CASRAGTGVPETF. The full variable domain, rest sourced from reference TRBV5-1 and TRBJ1-2, is KAGVTQTPRYLIKTRGQQVTLSCSPISGHRSVSWYQQTPGQGLQFLFEYFSETQRNKGNFPGRFSGRQFSNSRSEMNVSTLELGDSALYLCASRAGTGVPETFGSGTRLTVV.

The chain has TRBV4-3 and TRBJ1-4, with D unresolved. Looked up from germline, CDR1 is LGHNA and CDR2 is YSLEER. Trimming shortened V by 0 bases and J by 3 bases, and 8 bases separated the two germline ends. This CDR3 spans 15 amino acids. CDR3 nucleotides: TGCGCCAGCAGCCAAGAGGGGAGATCTAATGAAAAACTGTTTTTT. Translation gives CASSQEGRSNEKLFF.

V and J are TRBV7-2 and TRBJ2-7; 8 bases agree with TRBD1. The germline V gene encodes CDR1 SGHTA and CDR2 FQGNSA. The CDR3 is 16 amino acids. After removal of 4 bases from V and 4 bases from J, the junction contained 12 bases not matched to a gene. The CDR3 loop reads CASSSTRTGRRYEQYF. The CDR3 nucleotides are TGTGCCAGCAGCTCCACTCGGACAGGGAGACGTTACGAGCAGTACTTC.

The V call is TRBV15, the J call TRBJ2-7, with 7 bases fitting TRBD1. After removal of 5 bases from V and 4 bases from J, the junction contained 8 bases not matched to a gene. The CDR3 runs 14 residues. The germline V gene encodes CDR1 LNHNV and CDR2 YYDKDF (reference sequence). CDR3 nucleotide sequence: TGTGCCACCAGCTCCGGGACAGACAGATACGAGCAGTACTTC. Translation: CATSSGTDRYEQYF.

The chain carries TRBV5-5 and TRBJ2-7, with a weak D call TRBD1 (6 bases). Germline CDR1 and CDR2: SGHKS and YYEKEE (reference sequence). This CDR3 comprises 14 residues. V lost 3 bases, J lost 3 bases, and 13 bases lay in between. The CDR3 is CASSSRGRDYEQYF. The CDR3 DNA follows: TGTGCCAGCAGCTCCAGGGGAAGGGACTACGAGCAGTACTTC.

The chain recombines TRBV7-3 with TRBJ2-1; D may be TRBD2 (6 bases). The CDR3 consists of 12 residues. Germline V lookup: CDR1 SGHTA, CDR2 FQGTGA. V was cut by 6 bases and J by 9 bases, with 12 bases left in between. The CDR3 reads CASRPDGGEQFF. CDR3 bases: TGTGCCAGCAGACCGGACGGGGGTGAGCAGTTCTTC. The full variable domain, rest sourced from reference TRBV7-3 and TRBJ2-1, is GAGVSQTPSNKVTEKGKYVELRCDPISGHTALYWYRQSLGQGPEFLIYFQGTGAADDSGLPNDRFFAVRPEGSVSTLKIQRTERGDSAVYLCASRPDGGEQFFGPGTRLTVL.

V gene TRBV6-5 combines with J gene TRBJ1-5, with 12 bases matching TRBD1. CDR3 length equals 15 residues. V shed 6 bases and J 4 bases; nucleotides not matched to a gene: 4. Germline V CDR1 and CDR2: MNHEY, SVGAGI. The CDR3 loop is CASSAGQGANQPQHF. The DNA of the CDR3 is TGTGCCAGCAGCGCGGGACAGGGGGCGAATCAGCCCCAGCATTTT.

The gene calls are TRBV5-1 and TRBJ2-5; TRBD1 agrees at 10 bases. V was clipped by 4 bases and J by 5 bases; unmatched bases: 8. The germline V gene has CDR1 SGHRS and CDR2 YFSETQ. The CDR3 is 15 residues long. Here the CDR3 DNA reads TGCGCCAGCAGCCTCCGGGACAGGGGAATGGAGACCCAGTACTTC. Its translation: CASSLRDRGMETQYF. Drawing the rest from reference TRBV5-1 and TRBJ2-5, the complete variable domain is KAGVTQTPRYLIKTRGQQVTLSCSPISGHRSVSWYQQTPGQGLQFLFEYFSETQRNKGNFPGRFSGRQFSNSRSEMNVSTLELGDSALYLCASSLRDRGMETQYFGPGTRLLVL.

V and J are TRBV7-9 and TRBJ1-2; no clear D gene. The length of the CDR3 is 11 residues. Looked up from germline, CDR1 is SEHNR and CDR2 is FQNEAQ (reference sequence). V lost 4 bases to trimming and J lost 3 bases, with 3 bases between them. The CDR3 protein is CASSSDYGYTF. The DNA of the CDR3 is TGTGCCAGCAGCTCGGACTATGGCTACACCTTC.

The chain employs TRBV2 and TRBJ2-1; possible D gene TRBD1, 5 bases. The length of the CDR3 is 16 residues. Trimming shortened V by 6 bases and J by 0 bases, and 15 bases separated the two germline ends. Germline CDR1 SNHLY, CDR2 FYNNEI. CDR3: CASSPYRLSSYNEQFF. Here the CDR3 DNA reads TGTGCCAGCAGCCCATACAGGTTAAGCTCCTACAATGAGCAGTTCTTC.

V usage is TRBV5-6 and J usage is TRBJ1-3; TRBD1 might be the D (5 bases). The length of the CDR3 is 17 residues. The germline V gene encodes CDR1 SGHDT and CDR2 YYEEEE. V shed 0 bases and J shed 0 bases, with 13 bases lying between them. Here the CDR3 reads CASSLASRGFSGNTIYF. CDR3 DNA sequence: TGTGCCAGCAGCTTGGCCAGTCGGGGGTTCTCTGGAAACACCATATATTTT.

The rearrangement uses TRBV4-1 and TRBJ1-6, with TRBD1 matching 11 bases. V lost 4 bases, J lost 10 bases, and 12 bases stayed unmatched. The length of the CDR3 is 17 residues. In germline, CDR1 is MGHRA, CDR2 YSYEKL. The CDR3 sequence is CASSRRPPGQGESPLHF. In DNA form, the CDR3 reads TGCGCCAGCAGCCGACGACCACCGGGACAGGGGGAGTCACCCCTCCACTTT.

This clone was picked up one time. V is TRBV30 and J is TRBJ1-3, with D unclear. The CDR3 is made up of 13 amino acids. CDR1 and CDR2 from the germline V gene are GTSNPN and SVGIG (reference sequence). V was clipped by 0 bases and J by 7 bases, with 10 bases between them. CDR3 sequence (DNA): TGTGCCTGGAGTGTGAGCCAACTGAACACCATATATTTT. Translating gives CAWSVSQLNTIYF.